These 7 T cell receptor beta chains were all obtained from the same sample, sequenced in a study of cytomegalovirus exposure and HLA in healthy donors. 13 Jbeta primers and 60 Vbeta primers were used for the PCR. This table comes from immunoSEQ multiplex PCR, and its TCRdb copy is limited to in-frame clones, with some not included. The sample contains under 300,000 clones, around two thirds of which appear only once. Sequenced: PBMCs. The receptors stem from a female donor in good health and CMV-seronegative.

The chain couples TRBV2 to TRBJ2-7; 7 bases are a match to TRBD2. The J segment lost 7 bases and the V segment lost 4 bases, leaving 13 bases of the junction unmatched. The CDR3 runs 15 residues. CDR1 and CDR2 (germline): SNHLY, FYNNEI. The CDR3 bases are TGTGCCAGCAGTGGTGCGATAGCGGGCTTCCAGGAGCAGTACTTC. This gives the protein CASSGAIAGFQEQYF.

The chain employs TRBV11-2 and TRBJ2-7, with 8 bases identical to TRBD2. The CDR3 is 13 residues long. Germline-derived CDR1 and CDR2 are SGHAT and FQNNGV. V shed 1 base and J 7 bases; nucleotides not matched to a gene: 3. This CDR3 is CASSLVGGGEQYF. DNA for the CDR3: TGTGCCAGCAGCTTAGTCGGCGGGGGGGAGCAGTACTTC. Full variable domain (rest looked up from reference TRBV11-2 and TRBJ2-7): EAGVAQSPRYKIIEKRQSVAFWCNPISGHATLYWYQQILGQGPKLLIQFQNNGVVDDSQLPKDRFSAERLKGVDSTLKIQPAKLEDSAVYLCASSLVGGGEQYFGPGTRLTVT.

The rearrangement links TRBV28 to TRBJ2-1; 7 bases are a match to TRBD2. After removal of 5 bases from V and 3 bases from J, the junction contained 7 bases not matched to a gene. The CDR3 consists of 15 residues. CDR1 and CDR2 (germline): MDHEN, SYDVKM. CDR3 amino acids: CASSVGERDYNEQFF. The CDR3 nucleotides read TGTGCCAGCAGTGTGGGAGAGCGGGACTACAATGAGCAGTTCTTC. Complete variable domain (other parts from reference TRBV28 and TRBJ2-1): DVKVTQSSRYLVKRTGEKVFLECVQDMDHENMFWYRQDPGLGLRLIYFSYDVKMKEKGDIPEGYSVSREKKERFSLILESASTNQTSMYLCASSVGERDYNEQFFGPGTRLTVL.

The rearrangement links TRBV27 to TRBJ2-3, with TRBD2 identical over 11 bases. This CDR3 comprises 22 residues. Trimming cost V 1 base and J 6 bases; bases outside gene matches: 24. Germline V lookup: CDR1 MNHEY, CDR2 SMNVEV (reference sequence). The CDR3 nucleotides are TGTGCCAGCAGTTTATTGACCCAGGGGGCTAGCGGGAGGAAGTTGCGCTTGGATACGCAGTATTTT. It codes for CASSLLTQGASGRKLRLDTQYF.

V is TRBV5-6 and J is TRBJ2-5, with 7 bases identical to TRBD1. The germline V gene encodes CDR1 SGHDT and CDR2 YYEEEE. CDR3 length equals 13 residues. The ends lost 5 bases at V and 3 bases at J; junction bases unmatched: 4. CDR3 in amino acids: CASRWDREETQYF. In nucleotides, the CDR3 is TGTGCCAGCAGGTGGGACAGAGAAGAGACCCAGTACTTC.

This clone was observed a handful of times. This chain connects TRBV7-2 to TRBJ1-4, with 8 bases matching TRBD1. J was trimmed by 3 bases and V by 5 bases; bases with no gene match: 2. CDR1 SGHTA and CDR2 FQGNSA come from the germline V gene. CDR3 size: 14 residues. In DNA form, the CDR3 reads TGTGCCAGCAGCCCGACAGGGGCTAATGAAAAACTGTTTTTT. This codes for CASSPTGANEKLFF.

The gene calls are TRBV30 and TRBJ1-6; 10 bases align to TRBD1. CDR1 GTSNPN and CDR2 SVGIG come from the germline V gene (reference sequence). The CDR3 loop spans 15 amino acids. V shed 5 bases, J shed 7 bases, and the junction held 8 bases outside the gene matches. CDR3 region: CAWGLPGQGNSPLHF. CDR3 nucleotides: TGTGCCTGGGGCCTCCCGGGACAGGGGAATTCACCCCTCCACTTT.